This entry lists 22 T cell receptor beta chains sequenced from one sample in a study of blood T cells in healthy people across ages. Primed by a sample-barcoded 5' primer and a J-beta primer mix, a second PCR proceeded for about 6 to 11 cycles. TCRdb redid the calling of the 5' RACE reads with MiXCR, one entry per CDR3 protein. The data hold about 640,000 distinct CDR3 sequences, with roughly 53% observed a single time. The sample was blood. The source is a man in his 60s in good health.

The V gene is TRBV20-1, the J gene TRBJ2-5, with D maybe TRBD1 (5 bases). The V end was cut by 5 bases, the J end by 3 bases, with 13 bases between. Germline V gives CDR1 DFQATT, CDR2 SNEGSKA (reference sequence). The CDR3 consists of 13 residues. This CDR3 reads CSAYLDSEETQYF. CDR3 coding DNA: TGCAGTGCTTACCTAGACAGTGAAGAGACCCAGTACTTC.

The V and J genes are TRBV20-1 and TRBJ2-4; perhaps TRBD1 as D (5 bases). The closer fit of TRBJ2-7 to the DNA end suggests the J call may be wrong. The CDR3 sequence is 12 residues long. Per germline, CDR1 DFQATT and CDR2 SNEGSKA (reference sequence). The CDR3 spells CSARGRDYEQYF. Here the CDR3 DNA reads TGCAGTGCTAGGGGCAGGGACTACGAGCAGTACTTC.

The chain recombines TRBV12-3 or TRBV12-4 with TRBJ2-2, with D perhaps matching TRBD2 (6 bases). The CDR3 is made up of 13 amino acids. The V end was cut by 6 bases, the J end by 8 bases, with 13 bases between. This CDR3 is CASSPLGTGELFF. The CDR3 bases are TGTGCCAGCAGCCCCTTGGGGACTGGGGAGCTGTTTTTT.

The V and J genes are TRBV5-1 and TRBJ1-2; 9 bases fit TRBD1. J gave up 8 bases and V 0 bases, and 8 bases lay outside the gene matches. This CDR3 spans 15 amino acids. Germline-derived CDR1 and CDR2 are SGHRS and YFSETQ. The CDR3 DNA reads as TGCGCCAGCAGCTTGGGATCACGGGACAGGGAAGGCTACACCTTC. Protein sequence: CASSLGSRDREGYTF.

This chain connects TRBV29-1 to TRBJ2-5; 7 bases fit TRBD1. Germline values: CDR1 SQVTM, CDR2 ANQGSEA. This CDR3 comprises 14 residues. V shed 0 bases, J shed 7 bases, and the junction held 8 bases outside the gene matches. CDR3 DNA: TGCAGCGTTGAAGACGGGACAGCTCTTGGGACCCAGTACTTC. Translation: CSVEDGTALGTQYF.

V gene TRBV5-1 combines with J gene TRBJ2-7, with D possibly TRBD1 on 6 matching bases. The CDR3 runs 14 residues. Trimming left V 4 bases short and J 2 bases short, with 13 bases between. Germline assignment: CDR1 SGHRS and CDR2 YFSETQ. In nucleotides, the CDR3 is TGCGCCAGCAGCACGGAAACAGGGACCTACGAGCAGTACTTC. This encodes CASSTETGTYEQYF.

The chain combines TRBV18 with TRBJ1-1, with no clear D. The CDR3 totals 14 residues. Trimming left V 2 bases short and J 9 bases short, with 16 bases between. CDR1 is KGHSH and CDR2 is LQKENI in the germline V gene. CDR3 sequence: CASSPEVLGVKAFF. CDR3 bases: TGTGCCAGCTCACCAGAGGTTCTCGGGGTGAAAGCTTTCTTT.

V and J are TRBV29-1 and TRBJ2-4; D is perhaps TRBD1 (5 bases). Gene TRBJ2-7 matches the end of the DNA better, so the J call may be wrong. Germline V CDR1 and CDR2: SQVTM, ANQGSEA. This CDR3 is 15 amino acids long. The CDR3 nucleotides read TGCAGCGTTGAAGAAATTGGGGCGGAGTCCTACGAGCAGTACTTC. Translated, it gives CSVEEIGAESYEQYF.

CDR3: CSARRGGTGELFF. The CDR3 nucleotides are TGCAGTGCTCGACGGGGGGGCACCGGGGAGCTGTTTTTT. This chain links TRBV20-1 with TRBJ2-2; 8 nucleotides match TRBD2. In germline, CDR1 is DFQATT, CDR2 SNEGSKA (reference sequence). The junction had 3 bases not matched to a gene; V was cut back by 5 bases and J by 4 bases. The CDR3 has 13 residues.

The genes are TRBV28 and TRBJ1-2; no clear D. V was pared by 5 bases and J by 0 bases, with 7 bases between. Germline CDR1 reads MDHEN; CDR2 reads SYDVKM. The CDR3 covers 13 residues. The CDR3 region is CASSPDPNYGYTF. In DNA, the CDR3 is TGTGCCAGCAGTCCGGACCCTAACTATGGCTACACCTTC.

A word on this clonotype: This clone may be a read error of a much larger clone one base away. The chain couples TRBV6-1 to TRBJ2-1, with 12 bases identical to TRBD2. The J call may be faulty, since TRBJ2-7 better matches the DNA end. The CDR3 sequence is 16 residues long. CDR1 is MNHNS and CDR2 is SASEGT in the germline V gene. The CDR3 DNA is TGTGCCAGCAGCCTACTAGCGGGGGGCTCCTACAATGAGCAGTACTTC. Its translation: CASSLLAGGSYNEQYF.

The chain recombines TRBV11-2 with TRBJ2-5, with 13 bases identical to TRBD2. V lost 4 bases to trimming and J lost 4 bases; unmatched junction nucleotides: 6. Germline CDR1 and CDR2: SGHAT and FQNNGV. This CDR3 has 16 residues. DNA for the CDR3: TGTGCCAGCAGCTCAGGACTAGCGGGAGAAGGAGAGACCCAGTACTTC. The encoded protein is CASSSGLAGEGETQYF.

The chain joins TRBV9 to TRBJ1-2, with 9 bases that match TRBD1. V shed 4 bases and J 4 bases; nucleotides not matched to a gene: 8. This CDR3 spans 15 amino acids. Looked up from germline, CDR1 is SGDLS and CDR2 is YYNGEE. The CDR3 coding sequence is TGTGCCAGCAGCCCCCGGACAGGGGTGCGCTATGGCTACACCTTC. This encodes CASSPRTGVRYGYTF.

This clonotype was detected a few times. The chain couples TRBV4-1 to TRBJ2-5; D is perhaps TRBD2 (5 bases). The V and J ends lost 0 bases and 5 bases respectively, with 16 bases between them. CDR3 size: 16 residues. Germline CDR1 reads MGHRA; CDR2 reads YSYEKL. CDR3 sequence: CASSQERTRGRETQYF. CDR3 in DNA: TGCGCCAGCAGCCAAGAGCGAACACGGGGAAGGGAGACCCAGTACTTC.

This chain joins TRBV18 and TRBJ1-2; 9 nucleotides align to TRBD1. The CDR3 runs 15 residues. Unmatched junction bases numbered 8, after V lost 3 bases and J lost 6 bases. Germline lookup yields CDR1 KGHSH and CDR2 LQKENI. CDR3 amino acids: CASSPPAQGANGYTF. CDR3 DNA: TGTGCCAGCTCACCCCCGGCACAGGGGGCTAATGGCTACACCTTC.

CDR3 in amino acids: CSAGPLTDTQYF. CDR3 bases: TGCAGTGCTGGGCCTCTCACAGATACGCAGTATTTT. This chain uses TRBV20-1 with TRBJ2-3; D ambiguous. Germline loops: CDR1 DFQATT, CDR2 SNEGSKA (reference sequence). The CDR3 is 12 amino acids. V was trimmed by 5 bases and J by 2 bases, leaving 8 bases between them.

The CDR3 is CSARERPGANVLTF. The CDR3 DNA sequence: TGCAGTGCTAGAGAAAGGCCTGGGGCCAACGTCCTGACTTTC. The chain joins TRBV20-1 to TRBJ2-6, with unresolved D. This CDR3 has 14 amino acids. Germline V gene sequence: CDR1 DFQATT, CDR2 SNEGSKA (reference sequence). Trimming took 0 bases from V and 2 from J, leaving 5 bases between them.

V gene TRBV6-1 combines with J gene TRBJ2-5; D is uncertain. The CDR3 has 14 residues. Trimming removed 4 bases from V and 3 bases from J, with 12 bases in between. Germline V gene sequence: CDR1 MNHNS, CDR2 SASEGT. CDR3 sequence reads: CASSGNWVKETQYF. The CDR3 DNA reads TGTGCCAGCAGTGGAAATTGGGTCAAAGAGACCCAGTACTTC.

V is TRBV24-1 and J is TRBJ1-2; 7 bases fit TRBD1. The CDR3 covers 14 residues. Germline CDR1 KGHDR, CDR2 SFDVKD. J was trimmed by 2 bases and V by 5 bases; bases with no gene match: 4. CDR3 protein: CATSAADRNYGYTF. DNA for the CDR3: TGTGCCACCAGTGCCGCGGACAGGAACTATGGCTACACCTTC.

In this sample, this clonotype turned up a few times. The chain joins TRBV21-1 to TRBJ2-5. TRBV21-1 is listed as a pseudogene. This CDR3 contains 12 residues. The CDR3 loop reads CASNRVGETQYF. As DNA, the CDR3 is TGTGCCAGCAACAGGGTTGGGGAGACCCAGTACTTC.

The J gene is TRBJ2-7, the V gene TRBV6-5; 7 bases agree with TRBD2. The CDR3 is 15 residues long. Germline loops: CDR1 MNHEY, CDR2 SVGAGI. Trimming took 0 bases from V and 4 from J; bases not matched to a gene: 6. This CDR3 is CASSYSPSGAYEQYF. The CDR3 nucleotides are TGTGCCAGCAGTTACTCCCCCAGCGGGGCATACGAGCAGTACTTC.

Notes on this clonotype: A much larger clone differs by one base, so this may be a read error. The CDR3 coding sequence is TGTGCCACCGGGACGGAACACGCGACCCAGTACTTC. It specifies CATGTEHATQYF. The gene calls are TRBV6-1 and TRBJ2-5; D may correspond to TRBD1 or TRBD2 (5 bases each). The CDR3 runs 12 residues. V lost 10 bases and J 7 bases, leaving 16 bases between the germline ends. CDR1 is MNHNS, CDR2 SASEGT, per germline.